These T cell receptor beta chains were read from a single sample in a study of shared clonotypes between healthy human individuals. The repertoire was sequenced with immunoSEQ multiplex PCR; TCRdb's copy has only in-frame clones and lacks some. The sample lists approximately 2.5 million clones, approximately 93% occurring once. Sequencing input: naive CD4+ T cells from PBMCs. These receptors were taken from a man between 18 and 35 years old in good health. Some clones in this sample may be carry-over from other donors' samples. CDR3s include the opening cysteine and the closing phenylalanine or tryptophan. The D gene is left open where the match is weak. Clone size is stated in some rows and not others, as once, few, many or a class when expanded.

CASRRTGGPQETQYF,TGCGCCAGCAGAAGAACAGGGGGTCCCCAAGAGACCCAGTACTTC,TRBV5-1,.,TRBJ2-5,TRBD1
CSGRQGDGYTF,TGCAGTGGTCGGCAGGGCGACGGCTACACCTTC,TRBV20-1,few,TRBJ1-2,.
CASSPITADLVGELFF,TGCGCCAGCAGCCCCATCACAGCGGACTTGGTCGGGGAGCTGTTTTTT,TRBV5-1,.,TRBJ2-2,.
CASSLSRGGQPNEKLFF,TGCGCCAGCAGCTTGAGTCGGGGGGGACAGCCTAATGAAAAACTGTTTTTT,TRBV5-1,.,TRBJ1-4,TRBD1
CASSLGLAGVAQYF,TGTGCCAGCAGCCTCGGACTAGCGGGAGTTGCGCAGTATTTT,TRBV5-6,.,TRBJ2-3,TRBD2
CASRLLGLSNYGCTF,TGTGCCAGCAGATTACTTGGTTTGTCAAACTATGGCTGCACCTTC,TRBV11-2,.,TRBJ1-2,.
CASRRGGGDETQYF,TGTGCCAGTAGGCGAGGGGGCGGGGATGAGACCCAGTACTTC,TRBV19,once,TRBJ2-5,.
CASSVSGTGGHEQYF,TGTGCCAGCAGCGTAAGCGGGACAGGGGGCCACGAGCAGTACTTC,TRBV9,.,TRBJ2-7,TRBD1
CASSYDPPNTEAFF,TGCGCCAGCAGCTACGACCCTCCTAACACTGAAGCTTTCTTT,TRBV5-1,.,TRBJ1-1,.
CASSSEQGVTYEQYF,TGTGCCAGCAGCTCAGAGCAGGGGGTGACTTACGAGCAGTACTTC,TRBV2,.,TRBJ2-7,TRBD1
CASSPSGLQETQYF,TGCGCCAGCAGCCCGTCGGGGCTCCAAGAGACCCAGTACTTC,TRBV5-1,.,TRBJ2-5,.
CATSRDPSGQVSGNTIYF,TGTGCCACCAGCAGAGATCCCTCGGGACAGGTCTCTGGAAACACCATATATTTT,TRBV15,.,TRBJ1-3,TRBD1
CATSRTTGYEQYF,TGTGCCACCAGCAGAACTACAGGGTACGAGCAGTACTTC,TRBV15,.,TRBJ2-7,.
CASSLGQGRQETQYF,TGTGCCAGCAGCTTAGGACAGGGCCGCCAAGAGACCCAGTACTTC,TRBV7-7,.,TRBJ2-5,TRBD1
CASSPGQAQQPQHF,TGCGCCAGCAGCCCCGGACAGGCCCAGCAGCCCCAGCATTTT,TRBV5-1,.,TRBJ1-5,TRBD1
CASSALAGGSDTQYF,TGCGCCAGCAGCGCACTAGCGGGAGGTTCAGATACGCAGTATTTT,TRBV5-1,.,TRBJ2-3,TRBD2
CSARGLPNQPQHF,TGCAGCGCCCGGGGCCTCCCAAATCAGCCCCAGCATTTT,TRBV29-1,.,TRBJ1-5,.
CASSLSGQGVGTLHF,TGCGCCAGCAGCTTGTCTGGGCAGGGGGTAGGCACCCTCCACTTT,TRBV5-1,.,TRBJ1-6,TRBD1
CASSYSGTGSETQYF,TGTGCCAGCAGTTACTCCGGGACAGGGTCTGAGACCCAGTACTTC,TRBV6-5,.,TRBJ2-5,TRBD1
CASSTTNTGELFF,TGTGCCAGCAGCACGACGAACACCGGGGAGCTGTTTTTT,TRBV7-2,once,TRBJ2-2,.
CASSLWGESNQPQHF,TGTGCCAGCAGCTTATGGGGGGAAAGCAATCAGCCCCAGCATTTT,TRBV11-2,.,TRBJ1-5,.
CASSIVGRASNTEAFF,TGTGCCAGTAGTATAGTGGGCAGGGCGTCGAACACTGAAGCTTTCTTT,TRBV19,.,TRBJ1-1,.
CASNRDRNYGYTF,TGTGCCAGCAACCGGGATAGAAACTATGGCTACACCTTC,TRBV5-6,.,TRBJ1-2,.
CASSPLVGQGVYGYTF,TGTGCCAGCTCACCATTAGTGGGACAGGGTGTCTATGGCTACACCTTC,TRBV18,.,TRBJ1-2,TRBD1
CASSLEAAHDTQYF,TGCGCCAGCAGCTTGGAGGCGGCACATGATACGCAGTATTTT,TRBV5-1,.,TRBJ2-3,.
CASSTRGAGVKETQYF,TGTGCCAGCAGCACAAGGGGGGCGGGAGTGAAAGAGACCCAGTACTTC,TRBV7-9,.,TRBJ2-5,.
CASSLVYPSGSLNEQFF,TGTGCCAGCAGCTTAGTATACCCCAGTGGCTCCCTCAATGAGCAGTTCTTC,TRBV7-9,.,TRBJ2-1,.
CAWSPTRGQLRGYTF,TGTGCCTGGAGTCCAACCCGGGGCCAGCTGAGAGGCTACACCTTC,TRBV30,.,TRBJ1-2,.
CASSSTSGRYEEQFF,TGTGCCAGCAGCTCGACTAGCGGGAGGTATGAAGAGCAGTTCTTC,TRBV5-4,.,TRBJ2-1,TRBD2
CAWSRSTRNNEQFF,TGTGCCTGGAGTCGTTCGACGAGAAACAATGAGCAGTTCTTC,TRBV30,.,TRBJ2-1,.
CASSFRGGTYEQYF,TGCGCCAGCAGCTTTCGGGGGGGTACCTACGAGCAGTACTTC,TRBV5-1,once,TRBJ2-7,TRBD2
CASSTSGSRSYEQYF,TGCGCCAGCAGTACTAGCGGGTCCCGTTCGTACGAGCAGTACTTC,TRBV10-2,.,TRBJ2-7,TRBD2
CSARTEETQYF,TGCAGTGCTCGGACAGAAGAGACCCAGTACTTC,TRBV20-1,.,TRBJ2-5,.
CAISELPTGRSYGYTF,TGTGCCATCAGTGAGTTACCCACTGGACGGTCCTATGGCTACACCTTC,TRBV10-3,.,TRBJ1-2,.
CASSLGQMNTGELFF,TGCGCCAGCAGCTTGGGGCAGATGAACACCGGGGAGCTGTTTTTT,TRBV5-1,.,TRBJ2-2,.
CASGRPGSNQPQHF,TGTGCCAGCGGACGTCCTGGCTCCAATCAGCCCCAGCATTTT,TRBV27,.,TRBJ1-5,.